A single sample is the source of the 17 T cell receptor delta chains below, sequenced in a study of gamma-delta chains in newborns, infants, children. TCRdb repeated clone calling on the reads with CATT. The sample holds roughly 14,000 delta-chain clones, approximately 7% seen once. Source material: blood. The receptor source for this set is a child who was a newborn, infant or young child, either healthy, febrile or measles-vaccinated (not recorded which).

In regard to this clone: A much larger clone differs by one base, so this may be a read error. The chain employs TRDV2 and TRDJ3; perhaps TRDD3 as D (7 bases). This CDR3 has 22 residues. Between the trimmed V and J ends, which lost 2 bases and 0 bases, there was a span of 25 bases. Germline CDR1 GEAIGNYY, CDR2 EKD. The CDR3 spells CACDSVPTGVTLPSWDTRQMFF. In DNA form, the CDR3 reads TGTGCCTGTGACAGCGTACCTACTGGGGTGACCCTTCCCTCCTGGGACACCCGACAGATGTTTTTC.

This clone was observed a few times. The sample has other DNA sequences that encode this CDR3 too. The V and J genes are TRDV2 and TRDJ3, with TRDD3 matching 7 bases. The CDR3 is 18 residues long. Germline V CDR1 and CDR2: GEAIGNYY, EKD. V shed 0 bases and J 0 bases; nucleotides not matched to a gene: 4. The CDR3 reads CACDTWDTSSWDTRQMFF. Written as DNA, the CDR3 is TGTGCCTGTGACACCTGGGATACTAGCTCCTGGGACACCCGACAGATGTTTTTC.

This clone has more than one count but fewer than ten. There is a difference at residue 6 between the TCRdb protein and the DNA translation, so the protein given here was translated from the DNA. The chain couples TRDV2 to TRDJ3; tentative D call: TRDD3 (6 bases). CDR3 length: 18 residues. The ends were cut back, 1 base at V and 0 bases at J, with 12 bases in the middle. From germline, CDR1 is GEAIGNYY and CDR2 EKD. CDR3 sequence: CACDTPGESSWDTRQMFF. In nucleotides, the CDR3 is TGTGCCTGTGACACGCCGGGGGAAAGCTCCTGGGACACCCGACAGATGTTTTTC.

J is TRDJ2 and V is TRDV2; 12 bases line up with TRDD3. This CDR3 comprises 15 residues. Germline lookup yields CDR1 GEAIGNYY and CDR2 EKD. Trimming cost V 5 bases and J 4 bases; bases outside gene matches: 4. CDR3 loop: CACVLLGDTTAQLFF. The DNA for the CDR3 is TGTGCCTGTGTCTTACTGGGGGATACGACAGCACAACTCTTCTTT.

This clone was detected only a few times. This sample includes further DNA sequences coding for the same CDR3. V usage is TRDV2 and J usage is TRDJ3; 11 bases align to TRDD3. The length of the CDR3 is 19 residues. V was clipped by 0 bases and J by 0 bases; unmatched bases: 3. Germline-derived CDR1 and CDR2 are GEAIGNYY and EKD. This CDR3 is CACDTVGGYASWDTRQMFF. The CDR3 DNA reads TGTGCCTGTGACACCGTTGGGGGATACGCCTCCTGGGACACCCGACAGATGTTTTTC.

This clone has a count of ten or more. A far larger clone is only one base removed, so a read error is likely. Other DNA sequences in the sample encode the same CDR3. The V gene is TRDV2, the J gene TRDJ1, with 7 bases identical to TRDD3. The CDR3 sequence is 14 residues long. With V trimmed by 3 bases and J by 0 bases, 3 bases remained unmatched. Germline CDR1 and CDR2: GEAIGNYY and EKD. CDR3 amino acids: CACDPWGYTDKLIF. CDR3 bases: TGTGCCTGTGACCCCTGGGGGTACACCGATAAACTCATCTTT.

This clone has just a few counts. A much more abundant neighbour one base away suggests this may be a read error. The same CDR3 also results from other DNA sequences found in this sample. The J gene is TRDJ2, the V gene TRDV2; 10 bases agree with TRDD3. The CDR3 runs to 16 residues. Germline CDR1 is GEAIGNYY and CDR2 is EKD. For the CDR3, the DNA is TGTGCCTGTGACACCGTGGGGGATACTTTGACAGCCCAACTCTTCTTT. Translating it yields CACDTVGDTLTAQLFF.

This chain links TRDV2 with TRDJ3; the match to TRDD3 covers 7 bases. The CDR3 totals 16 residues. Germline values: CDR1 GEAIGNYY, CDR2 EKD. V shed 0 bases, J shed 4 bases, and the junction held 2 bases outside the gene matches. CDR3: CACDTGGWWDTRQMFF. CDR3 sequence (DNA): TGTGCCTGTGACACCGGGGGATGGTGGGACACCCGACAGATGTTTTTC.

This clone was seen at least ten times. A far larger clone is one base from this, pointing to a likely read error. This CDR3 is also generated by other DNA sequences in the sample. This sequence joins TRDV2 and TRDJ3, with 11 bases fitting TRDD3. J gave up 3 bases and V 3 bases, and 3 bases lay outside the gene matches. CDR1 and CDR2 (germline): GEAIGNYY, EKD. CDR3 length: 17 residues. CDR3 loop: CACDVLGDIWDTRQMFF. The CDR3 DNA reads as TGTGCCTGTGACGTACTGGGGGATATCTGGGACACCCGACAGATGTTTTTC.

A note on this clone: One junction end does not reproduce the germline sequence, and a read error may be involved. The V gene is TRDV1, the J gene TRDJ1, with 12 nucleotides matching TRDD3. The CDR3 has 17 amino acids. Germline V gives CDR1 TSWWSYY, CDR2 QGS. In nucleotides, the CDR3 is TGTGCTCTTGGGGAAATTCCCACTGGGGGATACACCGGTAAACTCATCTTT. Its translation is CALGEIPTGGYTGKLIF.

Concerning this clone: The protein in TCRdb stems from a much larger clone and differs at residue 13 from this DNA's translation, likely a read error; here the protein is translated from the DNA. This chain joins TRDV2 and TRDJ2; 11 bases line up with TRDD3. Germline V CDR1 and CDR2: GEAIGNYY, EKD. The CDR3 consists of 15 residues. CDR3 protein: CACDILGDKTAQFFF. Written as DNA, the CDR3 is TGTGCCTGTGACATACTGGGGGATAAGACAGCACAATTCTTCTTT.

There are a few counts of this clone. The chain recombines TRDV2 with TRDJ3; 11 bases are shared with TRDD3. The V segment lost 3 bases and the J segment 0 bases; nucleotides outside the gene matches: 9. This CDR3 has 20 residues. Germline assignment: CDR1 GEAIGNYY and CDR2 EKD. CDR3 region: CACDVLGDTTSSWDTRQMFF. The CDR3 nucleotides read TGTGCCTGTGACGTGTTGGGGGATACGACGAGCTCCTGGGACACCCGACAGATGTTTTTC.

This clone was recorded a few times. The CDR3 loop reads CACDMVKGIRGYTDKLIF. The CDR3 coding sequence is TGTGCCTGTGACATGGTTAAGGGGATACGGGGTTACACCGATAAACTCATCTTT. The gene calls are TRDV2 and TRDJ1; 9 bases align to TRDD3. Looked up from germline, CDR1 is GEAIGNYY and CDR2 is EKD. Unmatched junction bases numbered 12, after V lost 2 bases and J lost 0 bases. This CDR3 contains 18 residues.

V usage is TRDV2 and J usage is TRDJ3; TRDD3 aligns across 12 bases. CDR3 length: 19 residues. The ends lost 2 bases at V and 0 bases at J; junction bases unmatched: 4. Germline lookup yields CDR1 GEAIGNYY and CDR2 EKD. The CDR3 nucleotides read TGTGCCTGTGACATCGCTGGGGGATACGCCTCCTGGGACACCCGACAGATGTTTTTC. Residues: CACDIAGGYASWDTRQMFF.

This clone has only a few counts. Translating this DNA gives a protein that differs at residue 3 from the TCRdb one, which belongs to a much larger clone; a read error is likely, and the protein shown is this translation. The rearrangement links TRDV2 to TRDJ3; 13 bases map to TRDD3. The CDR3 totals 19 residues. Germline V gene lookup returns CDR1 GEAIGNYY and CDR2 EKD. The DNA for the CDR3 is TGTGCCCGTGACAATACTGGGGGATACGACTCCTGGGACACCCGACAGATGTTTTTC. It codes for CARDNTGGYDSWDTRQMFF.

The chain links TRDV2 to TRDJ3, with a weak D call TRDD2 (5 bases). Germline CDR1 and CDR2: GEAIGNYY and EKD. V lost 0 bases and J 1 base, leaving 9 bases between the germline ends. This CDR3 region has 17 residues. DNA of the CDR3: TGTGCCTGTGACACCCCTTCTGGATCCTGGGACACCCGACAGATGTTTTTC. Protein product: CACDTPSGSWDTRQMFF.

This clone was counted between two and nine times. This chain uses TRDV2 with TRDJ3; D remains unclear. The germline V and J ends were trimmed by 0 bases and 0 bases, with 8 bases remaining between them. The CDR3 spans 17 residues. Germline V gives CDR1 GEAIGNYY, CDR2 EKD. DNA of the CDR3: TGTGCCTGTGACACCTGGGACCCCTCCTGGGACACCCGACAGATGTTTTTC. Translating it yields CACDTWDPSWDTRQMFF.